Below are 30 T cell receptor beta chains sequenced from a single sample in a study of blood T cells in healthy people across ages. PCR was performed a second time for about 6 to 12 cycles using a sample-barcoded 5' primer and a J-beta primer mix. TCRdb re-called the 5' RACE reads through MiXCR, storing one row per CDR3 protein. The sample contains over 1,500,000 distinct CDR3 sequences, about 50% of which appear only once. The sample was blood. The receptors were gathered from a woman between 40 and 55 years old in good health.

The chain links TRBV7-3 to TRBJ2-5; D is perhaps TRBD2 (5 bases). The CDR3 sequence is 16 residues long. Germline V gives CDR1 SGHTA, CDR2 FQGTGA. V shed 4 bases and J shed 11 bases, with 26 bases lying between them. CDR3 region: CASSSPLGPPTWEQYF. The CDR3 DNA is TGTGCCAGCAGCTCGCCCCTCGGACCACCTACTTGGGAGCAGTACTTC.

The chain carries TRBV4-3 and TRBJ2-6; 9 bases fit TRBD1. This CDR3 region has 16 residues. Germline lookup yields CDR1 LGHNA and CDR2 YSLEER. V lost 8 bases and J lost 3; bases outside the gene matches: 8. The CDR3, as DNA: TGCGCCAGCGCCCCGGACAGGGGTGGTGGGGCCAACGTCCTGACTTTC. Amino acid sequence: CASAPDRGGGANVLTF.

The rearrangement joins TRBV7-3 to TRBJ1-2; unclear D gene. V was cut by 5 bases and J by 3 bases, with 13 bases left in between. Germline values: CDR1 SGHTA, CDR2 FQGTGA. CDR3 length: 14 amino acids. Here the CDR3 reads CASSPTPEDYGYTF. DNA of the CDR3: TGTGCCAGCAGCCCGACCCCTGAGGACTATGGCTACACCTTC.

The rearrangement joins TRBV20-1 to TRBJ1-5, with D tentatively TRBD1 (6 bases). Germline assignment: CDR1 DFQATT and CDR2 SNEGSKA (reference sequence). The V and J ends lost 6 bases and 4 bases respectively, with 16 bases between them. This CDR3 spans 14 amino acids. The CDR3 DNA follows: TGCAGTGCCACATTCAGGGGTAGGAATCAGCCCCAGCATTTT. It yields the protein CSATFRGRNQPQHF.

The rearrangement uses TRBV20-1 and TRBJ1-4, with TRBD1 identical over 7 bases. Germline trimming cut 3 bases from V and 10 bases from J; bases unmatched to any gene: 11. This CDR3 region has 14 residues. Germline V CDR1 and CDR2: DFQATT, SNEGSKA (reference sequence). The CDR3 nucleotides are TGCAGTGCTAGGGCAGGGGGAAGTGTTGTAAAACTGTTTTTT. It is translated as CSARAGGSVVKLFF.

The chain has TRBV3-1 and TRBJ2-3; 10 nucleotides agree with TRBD2. Germline V gene data show CDR1 as LGHDT and CDR2 as YNNKEL (reference sequence). V lost 4 bases, J lost 6 bases, and 10 bases stayed unmatched. The length of the CDR3 is 16 residues. The CDR3 protein is CASSPRWSGGVDTQYF. Written as DNA, the CDR3 is TGTGCCAGCAGCCCAAGGTGGAGCGGGGGGGTCGATACGCAGTATTTT.

This clonotype has just a few counts. This chain links TRBV4-2 with TRBJ1-2; 8 bases fit TRBD1. J lost 4 bases, V lost 3 bases, and 7 bases had no gene match. The germline CDR1 and CDR2 sequences are LGHNA and YNFKEQ. CDR3 length: 15 amino acids. The CDR3 sequence is CASSQDGQGTYGYTF. The CDR3 nucleotides read TGTGCCAGCAGCCAGGATGGACAGGGTACCTATGGCTACACCTTC.

V gene TRBV5-1 combines with J gene TRBJ2-5; the match to TRBD1 covers 9 bases. Near its end, the DNA agrees better with TRBJ2-7, so the J call may be wrong. CDR3 length equals 15 residues. The germline CDR1 and CDR2 sequences are SGHRS and YFSETQ. The CDR3 bases are TGCGCCAGCAATATCGGGACAGGGACTCCTTACGAGCAGTACTTC. Translation gives CASNIGTGTPYEQYF.

The chain carries TRBV29-1 and TRBJ1-4; 8 bases fit TRBD1. CDR1 is SQVTM, CDR2 ANQGSEA, per germline. CDR3 length: 14 residues. V shed 6 bases and J 7 bases; nucleotides not matched to a gene: 10. CDR3 sequence reads: CSVAGTGLGEKLFF. Here the CDR3 DNA reads TGCAGCGTCGCCGGGACAGGATTAGGTGAAAAACTGTTTTTT.

This chain connects TRBV27 to TRBJ2-3; TRBD1 matches at 9 bases. Germline CDR1 reads MNHEY; CDR2 reads SMNVEV (reference sequence). The CDR3 has 15 residues. The trim removed 6 bases at V and 6 bases at J, leaving 10 bases unmatched. The CDR3 DNA follows: TGTGCCAGCAGAGTACAGGGGGCTTTCGGGGATACGCAGTATTTT. It yields the protein CASRVQGAFGDTQYF.

This clonotype was observed a few times. The chain links TRBV29-1 to TRBJ2-1, with a tentative D call TRBD1 (5 bases). V was cut by 2 bases and J by 7 bases, with 9 bases left in between. From germline, CDR1 is SQVTM and CDR2 ANQGSEA. This CDR3 comprises 12 residues. The CDR3 DNA follows: TGCAGCGTTGAACCAGGGCCTAATGAGCAGTTCTTC. This sequence encodes CSVEPGPNEQFF.

The count of this clonotype is one. V is TRBV5-1 and J is TRBJ2-5; D may be TRBD1 or TRBD2 (5 bases each). The end of the DNA is better explained by TRBJ2-7, so the J call may be wrong. This CDR3 contains 17 residues. The germline V gene encodes CDR1 SGHRS and CDR2 YFSETQ. Written as DNA, the CDR3 is TGCGCCAGCAGCTTGAGGGACCCAAGCTCGGCTCTGTACGAGCAGTACTTC. Protein: CASSLRDPSSALYEQYF.

V and J are TRBV6-6 and TRBJ2-7; TRBD1 matches at 9 bases. CDR1 MNHNY and CDR2 SVGAGI come from the germline V gene (reference sequence). The CDR3 has 15 amino acids. Trimming at V came to 5 bases and at J to 5 bases, leaving 10 bases not matched to a gene. The CDR3 sequence: CASSPPGQGRDEQYF. The CDR3 bases are TGTGCCAGCAGTCCGCCGGGACAGGGAAGGGACGAGCAGTACTTC.

This clonotype was observed a handful of times. The CDR3 loop is CASSLGQGVRNEQFF. The CDR3 DNA reads as TGTGCCAGCAGTTTAGGACAGGGGGTCAGGAATGAGCAGTTCTTC. The chain links TRBV28 to TRBJ2-1; 10 bases are shared with TRBD1. Germline V gene data show CDR1 as MDHEN and CDR2 as SYDVKM. Trimming removed 2 bases from V and 7 bases from J; junction bases left unmatched: 5. The CDR3 extends over 15 amino acids.

This chain joins TRBV29-1 and TRBJ1-1; 11 bases are shared with TRBD1. CDR1 and CDR2 from the germline V gene are SQVTM and ANQGSEA. The CDR3 contains 12 residues. The J segment lost 6 bases and the V segment lost 7 bases, leaving 4 bases of the junction unmatched. The CDR3 coding sequence is TGCAGCGCCGGACAGGGGGCTTCTGAAGCTTTCTTT. Translated: CSAGQGASEAFF.

About this clonotype: Compared with germline, one end of the junction differs, possibly owing to a read error. The rearrangement links TRBV29-1 to TRBJ1-1; D is undetermined. Per germline, CDR1 SQVTM and CDR2 ANQGSEA. The CDR3 spans 14 residues. Written as DNA, the CDR3 is TGCGGCGTTGAAGATCTTCATGTAAGCACTGAAGCTTTCTTT. It specifies CGVEDLHVSTEAFF.

CDR3 residues: CASSLWEGSGEQYF. The CDR3 DNA is TGTGCCAGCAGCCTATGGGAGGGCTCAGGCGAGCAGTACTTC. V gene TRBV7-2 combines with J gene TRBJ2-1, with 7 bases lining up with TRBD2. The DNA end is a closer match to TRBJ2-7, so the J assignment may be wrong. This CDR3 has 14 amino acids. Germline-derived CDR1 and CDR2 are SGHTA and FQGNSA.

The chain uses TRBV6-2 or TRBV6-3 and TRBJ2-1; TRBD2 might be the D (5 bases). The germline gives CDR1 MNHEY, CDR2 SVGEGT. The CDR3 is made up of 16 amino acids. The V and J ends lost 8 bases and 3 bases respectively, with 20 bases between them. The CDR3 nucleotides read TGTGCCAGCTTGCGGGCAGCGGTGGGTGTCTACAATGAGCAGTTCTTC. Translated: CASLRAAVGVYNEQFF.

This clonotype was counted between two and nine times. CDR3 sequence reads: CASSQDFGQGPQETQYF. The CDR3 DNA sequence: TGCGCCAGCAGCCAGGACTTCGGACAGGGTCCGCAAGAGACCCAGTACTTC. V is TRBV4-3 and J is TRBJ2-5, with 8 bases that match TRBD1. The CDR3 sequence is 17 residues long. With 3 bases clipped from V and 2 bases from J, the junction kept 11 bases outside the gene matches. Germline CDR1 is LGHNA and CDR2 is YSLEER.

A few counts support this clonotype. For the CDR3, the DNA is TGTGCCAGCAAGGGATCTTTGTACGAGCAGTACTTC. Translation: CASKGSLYEQYF. This chain uses TRBV6-1 with TRBJ2-5; D not resolved. The DNA end lines up better with TRBJ2-7; the J call may be wrong. Germline V gene data show CDR1 as MNHNS and CDR2 as SASEGT. The CDR3 extends over 12 amino acids.

V and J are TRBV7-9 and TRBJ2-1; 13 bases match TRBD2. Germline-derived CDR1 and CDR2 are SEHNR and FQNEAQ (reference sequence). J lost 5 bases, V lost 6 bases, and 13 bases had no gene match. The CDR3 extends over 18 amino acids. The DNA of the CDR3 is TGTGCCAGCAGTCAACCACTAGCGGGGGGGACGTCCGACAATGAGCAGTTCTTC. The encoded protein is CASSQPLAGGTSDNEQFF.

A word on this clonotype: A read error is possible here, since a much larger clone lies one base away. The rearrangement links TRBV12-3 or TRBV12-4 to TRBJ2-1; 11 bases map to TRBD1. The DNA end is a closer match to TRBJ2-7, so the J assignment may be wrong. The CDR3 is made up of 14 amino acids. As DNA, the CDR3 is TGTGCCAGCAGTGGGACAGGGGGATACAATGAGCAGTACTTC. Amino acid sequence: CASSGTGGYNEQYF.

The chain uses TRBV20-1 and TRBJ1-5; D unclear. Germline assignment: CDR1 DFQATT and CDR2 SNEGSKA (reference sequence). Trimming pared 3 bases from V and 0 bases from J, leaving 15 bases between. CDR3 length: 16 residues. In DNA, the CDR3 is TGCAGTGCTAGCCCGGGCTTCTCAGATAGCAATCAGCCCCAGCATTTT. Translation: CSASPGFSDSNQPQHF.

This rearrangement joins TRBV6-5 to TRBJ2-3; perhaps TRBD1 as D (5 bases). Trimming took 7 bases from V and 0 from J, leaving 11 bases between them. Germline CDR1 reads MNHEY; CDR2 reads SVGAGI. The CDR3 loop spans 14 amino acids. The CDR3 loop reads CASKSGASTDTQYF. CDR3 nucleotide sequence: TGTGCCAGCAAAAGTGGGGCTAGCACAGATACGCAGTATTTT.

This chain connects TRBV4-1 to TRBJ2-5; TRBD2 might be the D (5 bases). This CDR3 has 18 residues. The ends were cut back, 0 bases at V and 1 base at J, with 18 bases in the middle. Per germline, CDR1 MGHRA and CDR2 YSYEKL. This CDR3 reads CASSQESPAVGSQETQYF. Written as DNA, the CDR3 is TGCGCCAGCAGCCAAGAGAGCCCAGCGGTAGGCTCCCAAGAGACCCAGTACTTC.

The chain is built from TRBV10-3 and TRBJ1-1; tentative D call: TRBD1 (5 bases). Trimming removed 2 bases from V and 4 bases from J, with 20 bases in between. The germline CDR1 and CDR2 sequences are ENHRY and SYGVKD. The CDR3 spans 17 residues. Here the CDR3 DNA reads TGTGCCATCAGTGAGCCCCCACGGGGGATCTCGTCCACTGAAGCTTTCTTT. Translating gives CAISEPPRGISSTEAFF.

The chain is built from TRBV4-2 and TRBJ2-1; no clear D. Germline values: CDR1 LGHNA, CDR2 YNFKEQ. Trimming stripped 0 bases from V and 8 bases from J, with 8 bases between. CDR3 length: 13 amino acids. The CDR3 here is CASSQDWGHEQFF. CDR3 bases: TGTGCCAGCAGCCAAGATTGGGGTCATGAGCAGTTCTTC.

This clonotype has just a few counts. The chain uses TRBV11-1 and TRBJ2-3; 7 nucleotides agree with TRBD1. Germline CDR1 and CDR2: SGHAT and FQDESV (reference sequence). The ends lost 2 bases at V and 1 base at J; junction bases unmatched: 9. This CDR3 region has 17 residues. CDR3 sequence reads: CASSLLRDRSRTDTQYF. CDR3 sequence (DNA): TGTGCCAGCAGCTTACTCCGGGACAGATCTCGCACAGATACGCAGTATTTT.

This clonotype was observed a handful of times. The gene calls are TRBV10-3 and TRBJ2-5; D unclear. V shed 3 bases and J shed 1 base, with 6 bases lying between them. From germline, CDR1 is ENHRY and CDR2 SYGVKD. CDR3 length: 13 amino acids. The CDR3 sequence is CAISDTTQETQYF. The CDR3, as DNA: TGTGCCATCAGTGACACAACCCAAGAGACCCAGTACTTC.

This clonotype appeared a few times. The chain uses TRBV6-2 or TRBV6-3 and TRBJ2-1; D gene uncertain. V was shortened by 0 bases and J by 4 bases, with 10 bases between the two germline ends. The CDR3 consists of 15 residues. The V gene's germline CDR1 is MNHEY and CDR2 SVGEGT. CDR3 sequence (DNA): TGTGCCAGCAGTTACTCTAACCGGAAATACAATGAGCAGTTCTTC. Amino acids: CASSYSNRKYNEQFF.